This T cell receptor (beta chain) stems from a study of T cell repertoires in cytomegalovirus infection. Study details: Public TCR beta signatures were indicative of both CMV infection and a matching HLA type.

TCRdb reprocessed the reads via MiXCR and lists one record per CDR3 protein. The table records 500,000 to 600,000 distinct CDR3 sequences, about 15% of them present only once. About this clonotype: Its antigen is as yet unknown.

This CDR3 contains 14 residues. The ends lost 6 bases at V and 2 bases at J; junction bases unmatched: 7. Study-level results: Within the response measured ex vivo, HLA-C-restricted CMV-specific TCR beta clonotypes were dominant. Frequencies of public TCR beta families were cumulated, and this identified carriers of CMV plus the relevant HLA.

The source is a human donor in good health (CMV status not recorded). Some clones in this sample may be carry-over from other donors' samples. Sequenced sample: CD8+ T cells from PBMCs. The chain combines TRBV12-3 or TRBV12-4 with TRBJ2-7, with TRBD1 identical over 7 bases. CDR3 sequence (DNA): TGTGCCAGCAGGGAGAGGGACAGAGCCTACGAGCAGTACTTC. Its translation is CASRERDRAYEQYF.